Listed below are T cell receptor beta chains from one sample, sequenced in a study of blood T cell repertoires in COVID-19. TCRdb keeps only in-frame clones here, not all; method: immunoSEQ multiplex PCR. Among around 280,000 clones, around 85% were seen once, and the ten largest hold about 4%. The specimen was peripheral blood. Receptors originate from a woman in her 50s with active or convalescent COVID-19. Both conserved end residues are trimmed from each CDR3.

V gene	CDR3 protein
TRBV11-2	ASSFAGRTDTQY
TRBV5-1	ASSLTGENSPLH
TRBV5-4	ASSPVGGYNEQF
TRBV9	ASSAGQGARQPQH
TRBV10-3	AISESGTGGETQY
TRBV4-1	ASSPKVRRPNTGELF
TRBV7-9	ASSLEAVSGNTIY
TRBV6-5	ASRWGGDADTQY
TRBV4-1	ASSHYLAGAEYEQY
TRBV6-5	ASGEGTEAF
TRBV5-4	ASSPWEGKSYNSPLH
TRBV5-1	ASSLGWSSYEQY
TRBV6-5	ASSRDFYNEQF
TRBV14	ASSQDRGRF
TRBV7-9	ASSLGDRVV
TRBV7-3	ASSLAGGTDTQY
TRBV19	ASRGTSGRLLDYNEQF
TRBV24-1	ATSDPTGLGYT
TRBV3-1/TRBV3-2	ASSQEASNSPLH
TRBV2	ASSAGEEQPQH
TRBV11-2	ASSPGRVGSYNEQF
TRBV7-6	ASSLIAGPGTDTQY
TRBV6-5	ASRATGNYGYT
TRBV3-1/TRBV3-2	ASSHRREQY
TRBV5-4	ASSLGTTGANVLT
TRBV7-2	ASSFPGLARYEQY
TRBV5-5	ASSLAGLAGSYEQY
TRBV7-7	ASSSSGGPYNEQF
TRBV7-2	ASSLGTSGSYEQY
TRBV2	ANKAVQGSGYT
TRBV30	AWSPGQGIGAF
TRBV6-1	ASSERYRQGGDEQY
TRBV2	ASREGRLNTEAF
TRBV20-1	SARGGYEQY
TRBV20-1	SASGDKGKLSYNEQF
TRBV2	ASSSTWGPNYGYT
TRBV2	ASRTSGRATQY
TRBV30	AWSPTEGNEQF
TRBV5-4	ASSPGTENTEAF
TRBV12-3/TRBV12-4	ASSFGLNEAF
TRBV4-1	ASSQEGASGRVDEQF
TRBV27	ASSLKPWGPDSNQPQH
TRBV5-1	ASSELTGGTEAF
TRBV5-1	ASSPGDSYLETQY
TRBV7-2	ASSPLASSYNEQF
TRBV12-3/TRBV12-4	ASSLGRFSLH
TRBV3-1/TRBV3-2	ASSPLYRGRSTEAF
TRBV30	AWSVLAGVNEQY
TRBV5-6	ASSKWGGYSYNEQF
TRBV9	ASSSSYGYT
TRBV5-5	ASSRTTGGPYEQY
TRBV6-5	ASSTDRSYNEQF
TRBV7-8	ASSFNAGGLGNEQF
TRBV19	ASSLGGVVGSEQF
TRBV10-3	AIQSGGANQPQH
TRBV19	ASSMKGIPYNEQF
TRBV7-3	ASSLSRNNEQF
TRBV5-1	ASSPSPGLGPYNEQF
TRBV27	ASSLYRKQGAGANVLT
TRBV28	ASSLQGQPQH